Presented here are 5 T cell receptor beta chains from one specimen sequenced in a study of blood T cells in healthy people across ages. Primed by a sample-barcoded 5' primer and a J-beta primer mix, a second PCR proceeded for 7 to 11 cycles. One entry per CDR3 protein results from TCRdb running MiXCR on the 5' RACE reads. This repertoire shows 700,000 or so distinct CDR3 sequences, roughly 43% found once; its top ten account for about 30%. Sequenced: blood. The receptor source for this set is an elderly man in good health.

The chain is built from TRBV4-3 and TRBJ1-1, with D unresolved. The CDR3 is 14 residues long. Deletions cut 1 base from V and 7 bases from J, with 13 bases between. The germline gives CDR1 LGHNA, CDR2 YSLEER. CDR3 DNA sequence: TGCGCCAGCAGCCAAGCCCCTCTTGCGGATGAAGCTTTCTTT. This codes for CASSQAPLADEAFF.

This clonotype was recorded a few times. Written as DNA, the CDR3 is TGCAGCGTTGAAGAGACAGGTGTATTGTGTGGCTACACCTTC. This gives the protein CSVEETGVLCGYTF. This chain joins TRBV29-1 and TRBJ1-2; D possibly corresponds to TRBD1 (6 bases). The germline V and J ends were trimmed by 0 bases and 7 bases, with 15 bases remaining between them. Germline values: CDR1 SQVTM, CDR2 ANQGSEA. This CDR3 contains 14 residues.

In its sample, this clonotype was seen a few times. The chain links TRBV20-1 to TRBJ2-7; 7 nucleotides match TRBD1. The length of the CDR3 is 15 residues. Germline V lookup: CDR1 DFQATT, CDR2 SNEGSKA (reference sequence). The trim removed 6 bases at V and 5 bases at J, leaving 16 bases unmatched. The CDR3 reads CSAWDSRKSVHEQYF. The CDR3 region has the DNA TGCAGTGCCTGGGACAGTCGCAAATCCGTCCACGAGCAGTACTTC.

Comments on this clonotype: With a much larger clone just one base away, this may be a read error. The chain couples TRBV5-1 to TRBJ2-7; TRBD1 might be the D (6 bases). The CDR3 sequence is 14 residues long. CDR1 is SGHRS, CDR2 YFSETQ, per germline. The chain's CDR3 is CAGSLYTGPYEQYF. As DNA, the CDR3 is TGCGCCGGCAGCTTGTATACAGGGCCCTACGAGCAGTACTTC.

This clonotype was seen at least ten times. A clone one base away is much larger, so this may be a read error. This rearrangement joins TRBV5-1 to TRBJ2-1; 8 bases are shared with TRBD1. The CDR3 totals 14 residues. V was clipped by 4 bases and J by 5 bases; unmatched bases: 5. Per germline, CDR1 SGHRS and CDR2 YFSETQ. The CDR3, as DNA: TGCGCCAGCAGCGTGGCGGGACAGGACAATGAGCAGTTCTTC. It yields the protein CASSVAGQDNEQFF.